The sequence of this T cell receptor (beta chain) was determined in a study of T cell repertoires in cytomegalovirus infection. Study information: Both recently identified HLA-C-restricted and well-studied HLA-B-restricted CMV epitopes were used in the study. Indications came from public TCR beta signatures; they pointed to CMV infection and to a matching HLA type.

TCRdb re-analysed the reads in MiXCR, keeping a single row per CDR3 protein. The table lists around 800,000 distinct CDR3 sequences, about 31% of them singletons, with around 12% in the top ten. Whole-study findings and limits: HLA-C-restricted TCR beta clonotypes specific for CMV led the ex vivo response. Summed frequency of public TCR beta families distinguished CMV carriers with the relevant HLA.

This clonotype showed up just a few times. The antigen remains unidentified. The sequence was collected from a human donor in good health (CMV status not recorded). Some clones in this sample may be carry-over from other donors' samples. The sample in question was cultured CD8+ T cells from PBMCs, obtained from culture after CMV antigen stimulation.

CDR3 amino acids: CATSRERGNIPFEQYF. Written as DNA, the CDR3 is TGTGCCACCAGCAGAGAGCGGGGAAATATACCCTTCGAGCAGTACTTC. The chain recombines TRBV15 with TRBJ2-7; a possible D gene is TRBD2 (6 bases). CDR3 size: 16 residues. V lost 0 bases to trimming and J lost 6 bases, with 18 bases between them. CDR1 and CDR2 from the germline V gene are LNHNV and YYDKDF (reference sequence).